The present T cell receptor (beta chain) was sequenced within a study of blood T cell repertoires in COVID-19. The CDR3 contains 13 residues. V lost 6 bases and J 4 bases, leaving 15 bases between the germline ends. The germline V gene has CDR1 SQVTM and CDR2 ANQGSEA. Per the original methods: For nucleated cells, counts were estimated from reference gene primer amplification. The repertoire was sequenced with immunoSEQ multiplex PCR; TCRdb's copy has only in-frame clones and lacks some. D and trimming were read from the DNA, whereas the V and J calls and clone size are those reported in that table. The repertoire holds 120,000 or so clones, with around 80% as singletons.

The chain uses TRBV29-1 and TRBJ2-5; D call uncertain. The specimen was peripheral blood. The origin of this receptor is a man aged 45-65 years with acute or convalescent COVID-19. The CDR3 DNA is TGCAGCGTAGACACGGTCGGTGGAGAGACCCAGTACTTC. This gives the protein CSVDTVGGETQYF.